A single sample is the source of the 7 T cell receptor beta chains below, sequenced in a study of kidney transplant recipient with SARS-CoV-2 infection. TCRdb passed the reads through MiXCR, listing each CDR3 protein once. This sample has 250,000 or so distinct CDR3 sequences; about 30% occur once, and the top ten carry roughly 7%. This specimen was a blood sample, taken at baseline and between days 110 and 120 from a kidney transplant recipient. These receptors all come from a male patient aged 25-45 years who had COVID-19 and was a kidney transplant recipient. Some T cells here may be from the graft donor.

This clonotype was detected only a few times. The rearrangement links TRBV5-4 to TRBJ1-2; no clear D gene. CDR3 length equals 16 residues. Between the trimmed V and J ends, which lost 7 bases and 4 bases, there was a span of 23 bases. Germline CDR1 and CDR2: SGHNT and YYREEE (reference sequence). This CDR3 reads CASCVYVPGKTYGYTF. Here the CDR3 DNA reads TGTGCCAGCTGCGTCTACGTACCAGGAAAGACCTATGGCTACACCTTC.

This clonotype was observed at least ten times. This chain connects TRBV27 to TRBJ1-5, with 8 positions matching TRBD1. This CDR3 contains 13 residues. The germline gives CDR1 MNHEY, CDR2 SMNVEV (reference sequence). Trimming took 5 bases from V and 6 from J; bases not matched to a gene: 3. The DNA for the CDR3 is TGTGCCAGCAGTGACAGGGGAATTCAGCCCCAGCATTTT. This encodes CASSDRGIQPQHF.

This clonotype has at least ten counts. The V and J genes are TRBV5-1 and TRBJ1-2; no firm D call. The CDR3 totals 16 residues. Germline assignment: CDR1 SGHRS and CDR2 YFSETQ. Between the trimmed V and J ends, which lost 6 bases and 4 bases, there was a span of 22 bases. CDR3: CASTDLSVRKTYGYTF. The CDR3, as DNA: TGCGCCAGCACTGATCTATCGGTTCGAAAGACCTATGGCTACACCTTC.

This clonotype was found many times. The rearrangement uses TRBV7-8 and TRBJ2-7; D unclear. The germline V gene encodes CDR1 SGHVS and CDR2 FQNEAQ. V lost 0 bases and J lost 0, with 12 bases in between. This CDR3 region has 16 residues. CDR3 in amino acids: CASSLAFLPSSYEQYF. The CDR3 DNA is TGTGCCAGCAGCTTAGCGTTTCTCCCTAGCTCCTACGAGCAGTACTTC.

The genes are TRBV4-3 and TRBJ2-1; 8 nucleotides line up with TRBD2. Trimming removed 0 bases from V and 5 bases from J; junction bases left unmatched: 12. This CDR3 comprises 18 residues. Germline CDR1 reads LGHNA; CDR2 reads YSLEER. In DNA form, the CDR3 reads TGCGCCAGCAGCCAAGATCTTCTCTCTAGCGGGCAGGACAATGAGCAGTTCTTC. Translating gives CASSQDLLSSGQDNEQFF.

Remarks on this clonotype: A much larger clonotype is one base distant, so this may be a read error. V usage is TRBV2 and J usage is TRBJ1-2; weak D call: TRBD1 (6 bases). The CDR3 runs to 13 residues. Germline V gene sequence: CDR1 SNHLY, CDR2 FYNNEI. CDR3 residues: CTSNLGTSYGYTF. The CDR3 DNA reads as TGTACCAGCAACCTCGGGACAAGTTATGGCTACACCTTC.

Regarding this clonotype: One base away lies a much larger clone, so this may be a sequencing read error. The rearrangement uses TRBV14 and TRBJ2-7; D is possibly TRBD2 (6 bases). V lost 1 base to trimming and J lost 6 bases, with 10 bases between them. CDR3 length: 13 amino acids. The germline V gene has CDR1 SGHDN and CDR2 FVKESK. The CDR3 nucleotides read TGTGCCAGCAGCCAAGGCGGGGTCGGCGAGCAGTACTTC. Its protein product is CASSQGGVGEQYF.